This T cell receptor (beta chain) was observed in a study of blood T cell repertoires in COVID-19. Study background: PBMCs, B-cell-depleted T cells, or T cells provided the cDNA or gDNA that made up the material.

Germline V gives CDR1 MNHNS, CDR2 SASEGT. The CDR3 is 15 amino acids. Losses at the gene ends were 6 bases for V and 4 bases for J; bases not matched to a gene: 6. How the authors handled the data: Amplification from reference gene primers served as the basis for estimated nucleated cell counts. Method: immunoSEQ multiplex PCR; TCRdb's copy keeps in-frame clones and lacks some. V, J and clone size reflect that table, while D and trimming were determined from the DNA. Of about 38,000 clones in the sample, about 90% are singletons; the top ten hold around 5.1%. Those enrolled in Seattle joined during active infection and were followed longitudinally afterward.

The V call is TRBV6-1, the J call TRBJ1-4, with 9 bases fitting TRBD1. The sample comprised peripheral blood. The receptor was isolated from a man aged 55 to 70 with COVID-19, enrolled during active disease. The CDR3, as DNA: TGTGCCAGCAGGTCGACAGGGGGTAATAATGAAAAACTGTTTTTT. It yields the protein CASRSTGGNNEKLFF.